These T cell receptor beta chains were read from a single sample in a study of cytomegalovirus exposure and HLA in healthy donors. Using immunoSEQ multiplex PCR, the repertoire was profiled, and TCRdb retains in-frame clones only, with some absent. The sample includes 150,000 to 200,000 clones, approximately 84% of them seen just once. Sequenced material: PBMCs. Receptor source: a man younger than 30 in good health and CMV-seropositive. Both conserved end residues are part of each CDR3. The D gene is left open where the match is weak. Expanded clones are given a class, and other clones once, few, many or no size at all.

TRBD1,NA,TRBV30,TRBJ2-1,CAWGTGSYNEQFF,TGTGCCTGGGGGACAGGATCTTACAATGAGCAGTTCTTC
NA,NA,TRBV5-6,TRBJ2-6,CASSFLYRVAGANVLTF,TGTGCCAGCAGCTTCCTTTACAGGGTAGCTGGGGCCAACGTCCTGACTTTC
NA,NA,TRBV2,TRBJ1-2,CASSERREANYGYTF,TGTGCCAGCAGTGAGAGGCGCGAAGCTAACTATGGCTACACCTTC
NA,NA,TRBV5-4,TRBJ2-7,CASRSQELAYEQYF,TGTGCCAGCAGGTCGCAAGAACTTGCCTACGAGCAGTACTTC
TRBD1,NA,TRBV28,TRBJ1-1,CASSARQGVAEAFF,TGTGCCAGCAGTGCTCGACAGGGTGTCGCTGAAGCTTTCTTT
NA,NA,TRBV7-6,TRBJ1-1,CASSPGGRNTEAFF,TGTGCCAGCAGCCCTGGCGGCAGGAACACTGAAGCTTTCTTT
TRBD1,NA,TRBV19,TRBJ2-7,CASSISSKPGQLFSYEQYF,TGTGCCAGTAGTATCTCATCGAAGCCGGGACAGCTCTTCTCCTACGAGCAGTACTTC
NA,NA,TRBV5-1,TRBJ2-7,CASSLGSRNSYEQYF,TGCGCCAGCAGCTTGGGCTCTAGGAACTCCTACGAGCAGTACTTC
TRBD1,NA,TRBV6-1,TRBJ2-3,CASSEMRGQGTDTQYF,TGTGCCAGCAGTGAAATGCGGGGACAGGGGACAGATACGCAGTATTTT
TRBD1,NA,TRBV9,TRBJ2-7,CASSVDGQGSYEQYF,TGTGCCAGCAGCGTAGATGGACAGGGGTCGTACGAGCAGTACTTC
TRBD2,few,TRBV6-4,TRBJ2-2,CASSDASGSTGELFF,TGTGCCAGCAGTGACGCTAGCGGGAGCACCGGGGAGCTGTTTTTT
TRBD1,NA,TRBV28,TRBJ2-5,CASSFLPGGSQETQYF,TGTGCCAGCAGTTTTCTTCCAGGGGGTTCCCAAGAGACCCAGTACTTC
NA,NA,TRBV6-1,TRBJ2-3,CASSAPGEDTQYF,TGTGCCAGCAGTGCCCCGGGGGAAGATACGCAGTATTTT
NA,NA,TRBV30,TRBJ2-5,CAWSKRLKETQYF,TGTGCCTGGAGTAAGCGGCTAAAAGAGACCCAGTACTTC
TRBD2,NA,TRBV4-2,TRBJ2-2,CASSLRTSGRSTGELFF,TGTGCCAGCAGCCTTCGGACTAGCGGGAGGAGCACCGGGGAGCTGTTTTTT
NA,NA,TRBV28,TRBJ1-1,CASSLGRASFF,TGTGCCAGCAGTTTAGGCAGGGCGTCTTTCTTT
NA,NA,TRBV28,TRBJ2-7,CASSLSLAGSAYEQYF,TGTGCCAGCAGTTTATCCCTCGCGGGTTCCGCCTACGAGCAGTACTTC
NA,NA,TRBV5-1,TRBJ2-5,CASSLSGVGRETQYF,TGCGCCAGCAGCTTATCAGGGGTCGGCCGAGAGACCCAGTACTTC
TRBD2,once,TRBV6-1,TRBJ2-3,CASSGGRTTDTQYF,TGTGCCAGCAGTGGCGGGAGGACCACAGATACGCAGTATTTT
NA,NA,TRBV19,TRBJ1-2,CASSDQGRGGYTF,TGTGCCAGTAGCGATCAGGGGAGGGGTGGCTACACCTTC
NA,NA,TRBV4-3,TRBJ1-1,CASSQDQGGDMNTEAFF,TGCGCCAGCAGCCAAGATCAAGGGGGGGACATGAACACTGAAGCTTTCTTT
NA,NA,TRBV21-1,TRBJ2-7,CASSAPPGARYEQYF,TGTGCCAGCAGCGCCCCACCGGGTGCCCGCTACGAGCAGTACTTC
TRBD1,NA,TRBV7-8,TRBJ1-3,CASSLRTGVLSGNTIYF,TGTGCCAGCAGCTTAAGAACAGGGGTACTCTCTGGAAACACCATATATTTT
TRBD1,NA,TRBV5-4,TRBJ2-7,CATETGGSYEQYF,TGTGCCACCGAGACAGGGGGCTCCTACGAGCAGTACTTC
TRBD1,NA,TRBV27,TRBJ1-4,CASSLLGQVGEKLFF,TGTGCCAGCAGTTTATTAGGACAGGTGGGAGAAAAACTGTTTTTT
NA,few,TRBV28,TRBJ2-7,CASSLLNRAEQYF,TGTGCCAGCAGTTTACTAAACAGGGCCGAGCAGTACTTC
TRBD1,NA,TRBV5-1,TRBJ1-4,CASSWKGGSNEKLFF,TGCGCCAGCAGCTGGAAAGGGGGCTCGAATGAAAAACTGTTTTTT
TRBD1,NA,TRBV29-1,TRBJ1-1,CSAADRENTEAFF,TGCAGCGCCGCAGACAGGGAGAACACTGAAGCTTTCTTT
TRBD1,NA,TRBV5-6,TRBJ2-4,CASSPQGGRHKNIQYF,TGTGCCAGCAGCCCTCAAGGGGGCCGGCACAAAAACATTCAGTACTTC
NA,NA,TRBV5-1,TRBJ1-4,CASSEGNEKLFF,TGCGCCAGCAGCGAGGGTAATGAAAAACTGTTTTTT
TRBD1,NA,TRBV11-1,TRBJ2-5,CASSPGTGGRETQYF,TGTGCCAGCAGCCCCGGGACAGGGGGTCGAGAGACCCAGTACTTC
NA,NA,TRBV5-1,TRBJ2-1,CASSLAGDRYNEQFF,TGCGCCAGCAGCTTGGCGGGGGACAGATACAATGAGCAGTTCTTC
NA,NA,TRBV28,TRBJ2-2,CAADTYTGELFF,TGTGCCGCAGACACCTACACCGGGGAGCTGTTTTTT
NA,once,TRBV27,TRBJ1-5,CASSFYMNQPQHF,TGTGCCAGCAGTTTCTATATGAATCAGCCCCAGCATTTT
TRBD1,NA,TRBV2,TRBJ2-7,CASSASGQTYEQYF,TGTGCCAGCAGTGCATCGGGACAGACCTACGAGCAGTACTTC
TRBD2,NA,TRBV9,TRBJ2-4,CASSPHSLAGVHIQYF,TGTGCCAGCAGCCCCCATAGCCTAGCGGGAGTTCACATTCAGTACTTC
NA,NA,TRBV7-9,TRBJ2-7,CASSGTSRSYEQYF,TGTGCCAGCAGTGGGACAAGCCGCTCCTACGAGCAGTACTTC
NA,NA,TRBV15,TRBJ1-5,CATSTGGTRQPQHF,TGTGCCACCAGCACGGGGGGGACTAGGCAGCCCCAGCATTTT
TRBD2,NA,TRBV5-1,TRBJ2-1,CASSTGLAGAEQFF,TGCGCCAGCAGCACGGGACTAGCGGGAGCTGAGCAGTTCTTC
NA,NA,TRBV4-1,TRBJ2-5,CASSQDRGETQYF,TGCGCCAGCAGCCAAGATCGAGGGGAGACCCAGTACTTC
TRBD1,NA,TRBV28,TRBJ1-4,CASGTGSNEKLFF,TGTGCCAGCGGGACAGGTTCTAATGAAAAACTGTTTTTT
TRBD1,NA,TRBV30,TRBJ1-5,CAWSATGRIKNQPQHF,TGTGCCTGGAGCGCGACAGGGAGGATAAAAAATCAGCCCCAGCATTTT
TRBD2,NA,TRBV4-3,TRBJ2-7,CASSQGLAGVPYEQYF,TGCGCCAGCAGCCAAGGACTAGCGGGAGTTCCCTACGAGCAGTACTTC
NA,NA,TRBV18,TRBJ2-6,CASSPDVASSGANVLTF,TGTGCCAGCTCACCAGATGTGGCCTCCTCTGGGGCCAACGTCCTGACTTTC
NA,NA,TRBV5-4,TRBJ2-7,CASSLPAGKSYEQYF,TGTGCCAGCAGCTTGCCAGCGGGCAAATCCTACGAGCAGTACTTC
NA,NA,TRBV18,TRBJ2-5,CASSPEGSGVQETQYF,TGTGCCAGCTCACCCGAGGGTAGCGGAGTCCAAGAGACCCAGTACTTC
TRBD2,NA,TRBV29-1,TRBJ2-5,CSVSGSGSWETQYF,TGCAGCGTATCGGGTAGCGGGAGCTGGGAGACCCAGTACTTC
TRBD2,once,TRBV11-1,TRBJ2-1,CASRLAAHNEQFF,TGTGCCAGTCGACTAGCGGCTCACAATGAGCAGTTCTTC
NA,NA,TRBV15,TRBJ2-7,CATSSSEGVVIYEQYF,TGTGCCACCAGCAGCTCGGAGGGAGTGGTGATTTACGAGCAGTACTTC
NA,NA,TRBV19,TRBJ1-1,CATSDRINTEAFF,TGTGCCACCTCAGACAGGATAAACACTGAAGCTTTCTTT
NA,NA,TRBV7-3,TRBJ2-7,CASSLTYSLNEQYF,TGTGCCAGCAGCTTAACGTATAGCCTCAACGAGCAGTACTTC